Following are 19 T cell receptor beta chains from one sample sequenced in a study of tumor-infiltrating lymphocytes in primary liver carcinoma. From around 520 ng of total RNA, TCR beta-specific cDNA was reverse-transcribed using a constant-region primer. Each TCR beta library was derived from three nested multiplex PCR rounds that employed slightly modified ARM-PCR. The first two PCR rounds, nine to ten cycles each, used TRBV1-TRBV30 forward primers and a C-beta reverse primer. TCRdb used MiXCR to reprocess the multiplex PCR reads, holding one entry per CDR3 protein. The sample contains about 60,000 distinct CDR3 sequences, around 64% of which appear only once. Co-extracting RNA and DNA was done with roughly 17-33 mg of unsorted bulk tissue as input. Sequencing input: liver tumor tissue from sampling region 4. Subset reported: tumor region T4, right-lateral pole. These receptors were obtained from a man in his forties with primary liver carcinoma and hepatitis B virus infection.

About this clonotype itself: The germline gene is not matched at one end of the junction; a read error may be the cause. The chain combines TRBV30 with TRBJ2-2; D is possibly TRBD2 (6 bases). Germline-derived CDR1 and CDR2 are GTSNPN and SVGIG (reference sequence). The CDR3 sequence is 17 residues long. The CDR3 DNA sequence: TGTGCCTGGAGTGTACGGATTAGCGGTCCGAACACCGGGGAGCTGTCTTTT. The encoded protein is CAWSVRISGPNTGELSF.

As for this clonotype: A junction end diverges from the germline sequence, so it may reflect a read error. The genes are TRBV11-2 and TRBJ2-1; no definite D call. CDR3 length: 14 amino acids. Germline lookup yields CDR1 SGHAT and CDR2 FQNNGV. CDR3 residues: CVSSSYRLVSKQFF. The CDR3, as DNA: TGTGTCAGCAGCTCATACCGGCTAGTTAGTAAGCAGTTTTTC.

The rearrangement links TRBV6-6 to TRBJ2-1; D is unclear. Germline assignment: CDR1 MNHNY and CDR2 SVGAGI (reference sequence). Between the trimmed V and J ends, which lost 2 bases and 6 bases, there was a span of 23 bases. This CDR3 region has 18 residues. This CDR3 is CASSYPRVAAGSSNEQFF. DNA for the CDR3: TGTGCCAGCAGTTACCCTCGGGTGGCGGCAGGATCGTCCAATGAGCAGTTCTTC.

V gene TRBV4-1 combines with J gene TRBJ1-2; D unclear. CDR3 length equals 14 residues. Germline loops: CDR1 MGHRA, CDR2 YSYEKL. The V end was cut by 1 base, the J end by 4 bases, with 10 bases between. CDR3 DNA sequence: TGCGCCAGCAGCCAAGGAACTCGGAGCTATGGCTACACCTTC. Translation gives CASSQGTRSYGYTF.

In its sample, this clonotype was seen many times. This chain connects TRBV28 to TRBJ1-2; D may be TRBD1 (5 bases). CDR1 is MDHEN, CDR2 SYDVKM, per germline. Trimming took off 5 bases at V and 7 bases at J, with 11 bases between the two ends. This CDR3 spans 12 amino acids. The CDR3 coding sequence is TGTGCCAGCAGTAGGGGCCGTGGTGGCTACACCTTC. This gives the protein CASSRGRGGYTF.

The chain employs TRBV12-3 or TRBV12-4 and TRBJ2-5; 11 nucleotides match TRBD2. CDR3 length: 15 residues. Trimming took 10 bases from V and 4 from J; bases not matched to a gene: 11. The CDR3 sequence is CAITEGLAGGETQYF. The CDR3 DNA reads as TGTGCCATCACTGAAGGACTAGCGGGTGGAGAGACCCAGTACTTC.

This clonotype was recorded at least ten times. V usage is TRBV28 and J usage is TRBJ2-2; D gene uncertain. The CDR3 has 12 residues. CDR1 is MDHEN, CDR2 SYDVKM, per germline. V dropped 1 base and J dropped 6 bases, with 3 bases sitting between them. In nucleotides, the CDR3 is TGTGCCAGCAGTTTATACTCCGGGGAGCTGTTTTTT. Protein product: CASSLYSGELFF. Together with reference TRBV28 and TRBJ2-2, the CDR3 gives the full variable domain: DVKVTQSSRYLVKRTGEKVFLECVQDMDHENMFWYRQDPGLGLRLIYFSYDVKMKEKGDIPEGYSVSREKKERFSLILESASTNQTSMYLCASSLYSGELFFGEGSRLTVL.

The chain couples TRBV5-6 to TRBJ1-5, with D maybe TRBD1 (5 bases). With 2 bases removed from V and 3 bases from J, the gap between germline ends came to 9 bases. CDR1 SGHDT and CDR2 YYEEEE come from the germline V gene. CDR3 length: 14 residues. The DNA of the CDR3 is TGTGCCAGCAGCTTCGGACATAACAATCAGCCCCAGCATTTT. This encodes CASSFGHNNQPQHF.

This clonotype has a handful of counts. A much larger clone lies a single base off, so this may be a read error. The CDR3 does not close with the conserved phenylalanine or tryptophan, likely indicating a read error. This chain uses TRBV5-1 with TRBJ2-5, with D perhaps assigned TRBD1 or TRBD2 (5 bases each). Germline V gives CDR1 SGHRS, CDR2 YFSETQ. V shed 3 bases and J shed 4 bases, with 16 bases lying between them. CDR3 size: 15 residues. CDR3 DNA sequence: TGCGCCAGCAGCTGGGGATCATTCGGGACAGAGACCCAGTACTTA. The encoded protein is CASSWGSFGTETQYL.

On this clonotype itself: The final CDR3 position lacks the conserved phenylalanine or tryptophan, pointing to a likely read error. The gene calls are TRBV4-1 and TRBJ1-5, with 7 positions matching TRBD1. CDR1 and CDR2 from the germline V gene are MGHRA and YSYEKL. The CDR3 consists of 15 residues. The DNA for the CDR3 is TGCACCAGCAGCCAAACGGGACAGCCGTCTCGGCCCCAGCATCTT. Translated, it gives CTSSQTGQPSRPQHL.

Details on this clonotype: The conserved phenylalanine or tryptophan normally closing the CDR3 is absent here, so this likely arose from a read error. The chain combines TRBV5-5 with TRBJ2-2, with D maybe TRBD2 (5 bases). Germline CDR1 is SGHKS and CDR2 is YYEKEE (reference sequence). The length of the CDR3 is 14 residues. CDR3: CTGSLEAGAGELFY. Here the CDR3 DNA reads TGTACCGGCAGCTTGGAGGCGGGTGCCGGGGAGCTGTTTTAT.

Concerning this clonotype: The junction shows a germline mismatch at one end, possibly a read error. The chain carries TRBV4-3 and TRBJ2-1; TRBD2 aligns across 10 bases. The CDR3 has 15 amino acids. Germline V gene sequence: CDR1 LGHNA, CDR2 YSLEER. CDR3 sequence: CASSHLGLAVNEKFF. The CDR3 nucleotides read TGCGCTAGCAGCCACCTCGGACTAGCGGTCAATGAGAAGTTCTTC.

The genes are TRBV5-6 and TRBJ2-5; D possibly matches TRBD1 or TRBD2 (6 bases each). This CDR3 is built from 13 residues. The ends were cut back, 8 bases at V and 4 bases at J, with 15 bases in the middle. Germline V lookup: CDR1 SGHDT, CDR2 YYEEEE. CDR3 residues: CARGLGGLETQYF. The CDR3 nucleotides are TGTGCCAGGGGCTTAGGGGGGCTAGAGACCCAGTACTTC. Filled out from reference TRBV5-6 and TRBJ2-5, the complete variable domain reads DAGVTQSPTHLIKTRGQQVTLRCSPKSGHDTVSWYQQALGQGPQFIFQYYEEEERQRGNFPDRFSGHQFPNYSSELNVNALLLGDSALYLCARGLGGLETQYFGPGTRLLVL.

This sequence joins TRBV6-6 and TRBJ2-7; D is perhaps TRBD1 (5 bases). Germline V lookup: CDR1 MNHNY, CDR2 SVGAGI (reference sequence). The CDR3 contains 13 residues. Trimming removed 2 bases at V and 4 bases at J, with 9 bases between. The CDR3 region has the DNA TGTGCCAGCAGTTACCAGGGTGGGTACGAGCAGTACTTC. It yields the protein CASSYQGGYEQYF.

For this clonotype: Since a much larger clone is just one base distant, this may be a read error. This chain joins TRBV4-1 and TRBJ2-3, with D hard to call. V was shortened by 4 bases and J by 6 bases, with 17 bases between the two germline ends. This CDR3 has 15 residues. Germline CDR1 is MGHRA and CDR2 is YSYEKL. This chain's CDR3 is CASSRDPSGRDTQYF. The CDR3 coding sequence is TGCGCCAGCAGCCGAGATCCGAGTGGAAGGGATACGCAGTATTTT.

The chain recombines TRBV5-4 with TRBJ2-3, with a tentative D call TRBD2 (6 bases). The CDR3 has 15 amino acids. V was trimmed by 6 bases and J by 1 base, leaving 15 bases between them. The germline V gene encodes CDR1 SGHNT and CDR2 YYREEE (reference sequence). CDR3 residues: CASNSSGGGTDTQYF. Written as DNA, the CDR3 is TGTGCCAGCAACTCGAGCGGAGGGGGCACAGATACGCAGTATTTT.

As regards this clonotype: One junction end disagrees with the germline gene, perhaps due to a read error. This chain joins TRBV11-2 and TRBJ2-5; TRBD2 matches at 8 bases. This CDR3 contains 16 residues. Germline V gene lookup returns CDR1 SGHAT and CDR2 FQNNGV. The CDR3 DNA is TGTGCCAGCAGCCAAACTAATGGCGGGGGGAAGGAGACACAGTACTTC. It is translated as CASSQTNGGGKETQYF.

This clonotype was seen once. This CDR3 fails to terminate in the conserved phenylalanine or tryptophan, so it likely reflects a read error. No DNA is shown, since the ends of the CDR3 on it are uncertain; the CDR3 is the one TCRdb lists. The genes are TRBV5-4 and TRBJ2-7. A total of 15 residues make up the CDR3, ends included. Germline CDR1 and CDR2: SGHNT and YYREEE (reference sequence). This chain's CDR3 is CASSLDRGSLYEQHS.

Note on this clonotype: The CDR3 end shows no conserved phenylalanine or tryptophan, and so a read error is likely. The chain links TRBV29-1 to TRBJ2-7; D is tentatively TRBD1 or TRBD2 (6 bases each). Germline V lookup: CDR1 SQVTM, CDR2 ANQGSEA. The V and J ends lost 7 bases and 3 bases respectively, with 22 bases between them. The CDR3 loop spans 15 amino acids. CDR3 sequence: CSAMTMGGVIYEQYS. In nucleotides, the CDR3 is TGCAGCGCTATGACGATGGGGGGCGTAATCTACGAGCAGTACTCC.